The 6 T cell receptor beta chains below all came from one sample that was sequenced in a study of blood T cell repertoires in COVID-19. The table came from immunoSEQ multiplex PCR; TCRdb's copy has only in-frame clones and leaves some out. The sample contains some 97,000 clones, about nine tenths of which appear only once. Source material: peripheral blood. The receptors stem from a man aged 45 to 65 with acute or convalescent COVID-19.

This clone was observed a single time. The chain links TRBV30 to TRBJ2-5; 9 bases align to TRBD2. Germline V gives CDR1 GTSNPN, CDR2 SVGIG (reference sequence). After removal of 1 base from V and 2 bases from J, the junction contained 2 bases not matched to a gene. This CDR3 has 14 residues. CDR3 bases: TGTGCCTGGAGTGGCCTAGCGGGGCAAGAGACCCAGTACTTC. Amino acids: CAWSGLAGQETQYF.

This clone was recorded only once. This chain connects TRBV5-6 to TRBJ2-3; 9 nucleotides align to TRBD1. The CDR3 spans 17 residues. The V gene end was trimmed by 3 bases and the J gene end by 1 base; junction bases not matched to a gene: 9. The V gene's germline CDR1 is SGHDT and CDR2 YYEEEE. In DNA, the CDR3 is TGTGCCAGCAGCTGGGGCGTGGGGGACAGGGGCACAGATACGCAGTATTTT. The encoded protein is CASSWGVGDRGTDTQYF.

The V gene is TRBV21-1, the J gene TRBJ2-3; the table's TRBD1 call for D was not verified on the DNA. TRBV21-1 is a pseudogene segment. This CDR3 region has 15 residues. CDR3 nucleotide sequence: TGTGCCAGCAGCAGAAAAGGACAGCGGACAGATACGCAGTATTTT. Its translation is CASSRKGQRTDTQYF.

The V gene is TRBV6-4, the J gene TRBJ1-1, with D unclear. The CDR3 is made up of 16 amino acids. Germline V gives CDR1 MRHNA, CDR2 SNTAGT. V lost 6 bases, J lost 1 base, and 18 bases lay in between. The CDR3, as DNA: TGTGCCAGCAGGAGGGTTGCTTCGGCCCCGAACACTGAAGCTTTCTTT. Encoded protein: CASRRVASAPNTEAFF.

This clone was detected only once. CDR3 nucleotides: TGTGCCATCAGAACGGGTACGGGCTACGAGCAGTACTTC. Protein product: CAIRTGTGYEQYF. V is TRBV10-3 and J is TRBJ2-7, with no clear D. V lost 6 bases and J lost 3, with 12 bases in between. The CDR3 spans 13 residues. Germline V lookup: CDR1 ENHRY, CDR2 SYGVKD.

The chain couples TRBV11-3 to TRBJ1-2; D remains unclear. The CDR3 extends over 13 amino acids. In germline, CDR1 is SGHNT, CDR2 YENEEA. V was cut by 3 bases and J by 6 bases, with 11 bases left in between. The CDR3 protein is CASSFREENGYTF. In nucleotides, the CDR3 is TGTGCCAGCAGCTTTAGGGAGGAAAATGGCTACACCTTC.